The rows below give T cell receptor beta chains drawn from one sample of a study of glioma-infiltrating T cells after dendritic cell vaccination. Generated by immunoSEQ multiplex PCR, the TCRdb table keeps only in-frame clones and is missing some. Of around 100,000 clones listed, around 81% are singletons. Sequences were derived from blood, sampled before dendritic cell vaccination. These receptors were collected from a human donor with glioblastoma. The CDR3 runs from the conserved cysteine through the conserved F or W. The D gene is left open where the match is weak. Rows may omit the clone size; those that give it use once, few, many or a size class.

size: NA; V: TRBV5-4; J: TRBJ2-1; D: NA; DNA: TGTGCCAGCAGCTCCGGGACTGGCTACAATGAGCAGTTCTTC; CDR3: CASSSGTGYNEQFF
size: NA; V: TRBV19; J: TRBJ1-2; D: TRBD1; DNA: TGTGCCAGTAGTAGGCAGGGGGCGTATGGCTACACCTTC; CDR3: CASSRQGAYGYTF
size: once; V: TRBV4-1; J: TRBJ1-2; D: TRBD1; DNA: TGCGCCAGCAGCCATTCACAGGGGGAGGGCAACTATGGCTACACCTTC; CDR3: CASSHSQGEGNYGYTF
size: NA; V: TRBV30; J: TRBJ1-4; D: NA; DNA: TGTGCCTGGAGTTCCGCCAGGATACGCACTAATGAAAAACTGTTTTTT; CDR3: CAWSSARIRTNEKLFF
size: NA; V: TRBV6-5; J: TRBJ1-6; D: TRBD1; DNA: TGTGCCAGCAGTTCTCGGACAGGGAATAATTCACCCCTCCACTTT; CDR3: CASSSRTGNNSPLHF
size: NA; V: TRBV7-8; J: TRBJ1-1; D: NA; DNA: TGTGCCGGTCAGAGTGGGGGGTTGTCTGAAGCTTTCTTT; CDR3: CAGQSGGLSEAFF
size: NA; V: TRBV5-4; J: TRBJ2-1; D: TRBD1; DNA: TGTGCCAGCAGCTTGGCCTCAGGACAGGTAGGCTACAATGAGCAGTTCTTC; CDR3: CASSLASGQVGYNEQFF
size: few; V: TRBV10-3; J: TRBJ1-2; D: TRBD1; DNA: TGTGCCATCAGTGAGTGGACAGGGGGCTATGGCTACACCTTC; CDR3: CAISEWTGGYGYTF
size: NA; V: TRBV7-6; J: TRBJ2-7; D: TRBD2; DNA: TGTGCCAGCAGCTCGACCTCGGGAGGCTACGAGCAGTACTTC; CDR3: CASSSTSGGYEQYF
size: NA; V: TRBV4-3; J: TRBJ2-2; D: TRBD1; DNA: TGCGCCAGCAGCCACGAAGTCACAGGGGGCGCGGACACCGGGGAGCTGTTTTTT; CDR3: CASSHEVTGGADTGELFF
size: NA; V: TRBV7-2; J: TRBJ2-7; D: NA; DNA: TGTGCCAGCAGGTCAGGGGAAAGCTCCTACGAGCAGTACTTC; CDR3: CASRSGESSYEQYF
size: NA; V: TRBV7-9; J: TRBJ2-3; D: NA; DNA: TGTGCCAGCAGCTTAGGGTCTAGAAGCACAGATACGCAGTATTTT; CDR3: CASSLGSRSTDTQYF
size: few; V: TRBV9; J: TRBJ2-7; D: NA; DNA: TGTGCCAGCAGCGTAACGGGGGACTCCTACGAGCAGTACTTC; CDR3: CASSVTGDSYEQYF
size: NA; V: TRBV19; J: TRBJ1-1; D: TRBD1; DNA: TGTGCCAGTAGTATCGGCAGGGGGCATCGTAGCACTGAAGCTTTCTTT; CDR3: CASSIGRGHRSTEAFF
size: NA; V: TRBV11-2; J: TRBJ1-6; D: TRBD1; DNA: TGTGCCAGCAGCTTATTGACAGGGGTTAATTCACCCCTCCACTTT; CDR3: CASSLLTGVNSPLHF
size: NA; V: TRBV15; J: TRBJ2-2; D: TRBD2; DNA: TGTGCCACCAGCAGAGGGGGACTAGCGAACACCGGGGAGCTGTTTTTT; CDR3: CATSRGGLANTGELFF
size: NA; V: TRBV5-1; J: TRBJ2-7; D: TRBD2; DNA: TGCGCCAGCAGCTTGGCCGGGGGGGCGAGGTACGAGCAGTACTTC; CDR3: CASSLAGGARYEQYF
size: NA; V: TRBV2; J: TRBJ2-3; D: NA; DNA: TGTGCCAGCAGCCTAGGAGAGGATACGCAGTATTTT; CDR3: CASSLGEDTQYF
size: NA; V: TRBV9; J: TRBJ1-1; D: NA; DNA: TGTGCCAGCAGCGCAGGGGCCTTTCAGTTGATGAACACTGAAGCTTTCTTT; CDR3: CASSAGAFQLMNTEAFF
size: NA; V: TRBV4-1; J: TRBJ2-3; D: TRBD2; DNA: TGCGCCAGCAGCCAAGATCGGGCTAGCGGGGGGGACGCAGATACGCAGTATTTT; CDR3: CASSQDRASGGDADTQYF
size: NA; V: TRBV18; J: TRBJ2-5; D: TRBD1; DNA: TGTGCCAGCTCACCACCGCAGGGGGCTTGGGAGACCCAGTACTTC; CDR3: CASSPPQGAWETQYF
size: NA; V: TRBV4-1; J: TRBJ2-7; D: TRBD1; DNA: TGCGCCAGCAGCCCCCCCGGGACAGGGGCGGACGAGCAGTACTTC; CDR3: CASSPPGTGADEQYF
size: once; V: TRBV7-9; J: TRBJ2-5; D: TRBD1; DNA: TGTGCCAGCAGACAGGGGGGACAAGAGACCCAGTACTTC; CDR3: CASRQGGQETQYF
size: NA; V: TRBV29-1; J: TRBJ2-2; D: TRBD2; DNA: TGCAGCGTTGAAGTTCCTAGCGGGGGGGCCGGCGGCGAGGAGCTGTTTTTT; CDR3: CSVEVPSGGAGGEELFF
size: NA; V: TRBV4-1; J: TRBJ2-2; D: NA; DNA: TGCGCCAGCAGCGCCCGGACAAGTAACACCGGGGAGCTGTTTTTT; CDR3: CASSARTSNTGELFF
size: few; V: TRBV10-3; J: TRBJ1-5; D: NA; DNA: TGTGCCATCAGTGAGCGGGACATACAGAATCAGCCCCAGCATTTT; CDR3: CAISERDIQNQPQHF
size: NA; V: TRBV14; J: TRBJ2-3; D: TRBD2; DNA: TGTGCCAGCAGCCGGCTAGCGGGTGGTAGCACAGATACGCAGTATTTT; CDR3: CASSRLAGGSTDTQYF
size: once; V: TRBV27; J: TRBJ1-1; D: TRBD1; DNA: TGTGCCAGCAGTACACTAACCGGGACAGGGGGCGCGGTGGACACTGAAGCTTTCTTT; CDR3: CASSTLTGTGGAVDTEAFF
size: NA; V: TRBV6-5; J: TRBJ2-2; D: TRBD1; DNA: TGTGCCAGTGGCCGGGACAGGGAAGCCGGGGAGCTGTTTTTT; CDR3: CASGRDREAGELFF
size: NA; V: TRBV5-1; J: TRBJ1-2; D: NA; DNA: TGCGCCAGCAGCTTGGACAGGTTGGTGGATGGCTACACCTTC; CDR3: CASSLDRLVDGYTF
size: once; V: TRBV10-3; J: TRBJ1-1; D: NA; DNA: TGTGCCATCAGCCAAAGCAGGGGGAACACTGAAGCTTTCTTT; CDR3: CAISQSRGNTEAFF
size: few; V: TRBV10-3; J: TRBJ2-7; D: NA; DNA: TGTGCCATCAGTGAGTCAGCAGGGCAGCGTGAGCAGTACTTC; CDR3: CAISESAGQREQYF
size: NA; V: TRBV19; J: TRBJ1-1; D: NA; DNA: TGTGCCAGTACATATTCAGGGTATACTGAAGCTTTCTTT; CDR3: CASTYSGYTEAFF
size: few; V: TRBV4-1; J: TRBJ2-1; D: NA; DNA: TGCGCCAGCAGCCAAGAATTCCGCTCCTACAATGAGCAGTTCTTC; CDR3: CASSQEFRSYNEQFF
size: NA; V: TRBV12-5; J: TRBJ2-3; D: TRBD2; DNA: TGTGCTAGTGCCGCTAGCGGGGAGGTCTCAGATACGCAGTATTTT; CDR3: CASAASGEVSDTQYF
size: NA; V: TRBV5-6; J: TRBJ1-6; D: NA; DNA: TGTGCCAGCAGCCCGCAGGGTAATTCACCCCTCCACTTT; CDR3: CASSPQGNSPLHF
size: NA; V: TRBV9; J: TRBJ2-5; D: NA; DNA: TGTGCCAGCAGCGTAGGAGACAGTAAAGAGACCCAGTACTTC; CDR3: CASSVGDSKETQYF
size: few; V: TRBV7-9; J: TRBJ1-3; D: TRBD1; DNA: TGTGCCAGCAGCTTAGGAACCGGACAGGGGAGTGGAAACACCATATATTTT; CDR3: CASSLGTGQGSGNTIYF
size: NA; V: TRBV14; J: TRBJ1-3; D: TRBD1; DNA: TGTGCCAGCAGCCGGACAGGGTGGCTTGGAAACACCATATATTTT; CDR3: CASSRTGWLGNTIYF
size: NA; V: TRBV5-5; J: TRBJ1-1; D: NA; DNA: TGTGCCAGCAGCTTGGGTGCGGGGGCGAGAGAAACTGAAGCTTTCTTT; CDR3: CASSLGAGARETEAFF
size: NA; V: TRBV11-3; J: TRBJ1-4; D: TRBD1; DNA: TGTGCCAGCAGCCTCTGGGACAGGGTTAATCCTAATGAAAAACTGTTTTTT; CDR3: CASSLWDRVNPNEKLFF
size: NA; V: TRBV9; J: TRBJ1-3; D: NA; DNA: TGTGCCAGCAGCGTAGAGGGGTACGGATCTGGAAACACCATATATTTT; CDR3: CASSVEGYGSGNTIYF
size: NA; V: TRBV6-5; J: TRBJ2-3; D: TRBD1; DNA: TGTGCCAGCAGTTTAGGACAGGGGGCAGATACGCAGTATTTT; CDR3: CASSLGQGADTQYF
size: NA; V: TRBV10-3; J: TRBJ2-7; D: NA; DNA: TGTGCCATCAGTGAATTGAGAGTAGCCTACGAGCAGTACTTC; CDR3: CAISELRVAYEQYF
size: NA; V: TRBV7-2; J: TRBJ2-1; D: NA; DNA: TGTGCCAGCAGCGCAGACAGCACCTACAATGAGCAGTTCTTC; CDR3: CASSADSTYNEQFF
size: NA; V: TRBV5-1; J: TRBJ2-7; D: TRBD1; DNA: TGCGCCAGCAGCTTTAAAGACAGGGGGCTATACGAGCAGTACTTC; CDR3: CASSFKDRGLYEQYF
size: once; V: TRBV9; J: TRBJ2-3; D: TRBD2; DNA: TGTGCCAGCAGCGTAGGACTAGCGGGAGATACGCAGTATTTT; CDR3: CASSVGLAGDTQYF
size: NA; V: TRBV30; J: TRBJ1-2; D: NA; DNA: TGTGCCTCGGGAGAGAGGGCGGGGGGCTACACCTTC; CDR3: CASGERAGGYTF
size: NA; V: TRBV2; J: TRBJ2-1; D: TRBD2; DNA: TGTGCCAGCAGTGACCTCACAGCGGGGAGGCTTGGCGAGCAGTTCTTC; CDR3: CASSDLTAGRLGEQFF
size: once; V: TRBV5-4; J: TRBJ1-2; D: TRBD1; DNA: TGTGCCAGCAGCTTAGGGACAGGGGGGTATGGCTACACCTTC; CDR3: CASSLGTGGYGYTF
size: NA; V: TRBV4-2; J: TRBJ2-1; D: TRBD2; DNA: TGTGCCAGCAGCCAAGATCTTCTGGGACTAGAGGACAATGAGCAGTTCTTC; CDR3: CASSQDLLGLEDNEQFF
size: NA; V: TRBV5-1; J: TRBJ1-1; D: NA; DNA: TGCGCCAGCAGCCGCCGAACGGACACTGAAGCTTTCTTT; CDR3: CASSRRTDTEAFF
size: NA; V: TRBV6-6; J: TRBJ2-5; D: TRBD1; DNA: TGTGCCAGCAGTTACTCGACAGGGTACCAAGAGACCCAGTACTTC; CDR3: CASSYSTGYQETQYF
size: once; V: TRBV19; J: TRBJ2-5; D: NA; DNA: TGTGCCAGTAGTGTAACATTCGCGGCGTTCGGCCAGTACTTC; CDR3: CASSVTFAAFGQYF
size: NA; V: TRBV5-4; J: TRBJ2-5; D: TRBD1; DNA: TGTGCCAGCAGCCACTCCCGGGACAGGAGCCAAGAGACCCAGTACTTC; CDR3: CASSHSRDRSQETQYF
size: NA; V: TRBV4-1; J: TRBJ1-6; D: TRBD1; DNA: TGCGCCAGCAGCCAAGCTGGGGACAGGTTCCATTCACCCCTCCACTTT; CDR3: CASSQAGDRFHSPLHF
size: once; V: TRBV6-5; J: TRBJ2-7; D: TRBD2; DNA: TGTGCCAGCACCGCCGGGGGGGATAGAGCCTACGAGCAGTACTTC; CDR3: CASTAGGDRAYEQYF
size: NA; V: TRBV6-5; J: TRBJ2-7; D: NA; DNA: TGTGCCAGCAGTCCAGTTTATACTACCTACGAGCAGTACTTC; CDR3: CASSPVYTTYEQYF
size: NA; V: TRBV4-3; J: TRBJ2-3; D: TRBD2; DNA: TGCGCCAGCAGCCAAGAAGCGGGGGGCCATAAAAACACAGATACGCAGTATTTT; CDR3: CASSQEAGGHKNTDTQYF